The T cell receptor (beta chain) described here comes from a study of cytomegalovirus exposure and HLA in healthy donors. Study overall: The roughly 120 validation repertoires matched the 600 to 700 first-cohort repertoires in platform, a later analysis reported. Study-level results: TCR beta chains numbering roughly 150 were designated cytomegalovirus-associated. The CMV antigen specificity of a few CMV-associated chains was confirmed through in vitro analysis.

Concerning this clone: The antigen is undetermined.

Using immunoSEQ multiplex PCR, the repertoire was profiled, and TCRdb retains in-frame clones only, with some absent. The sample includes under 300,000 clones, approximately 86% of them seen just once. The CDR3 has 15 amino acids. The germline V and J ends were trimmed by 1 base and 2 bases, with 13 bases remaining between them. Germline assignment: CDR1 SGDLS and CDR2 YYNGEE. The chain recombines TRBV9 with TRBJ2-7; D not certain. Sequences were obtained from PBMCs. The receptor's source is a woman in her thirties in good health and CMV-seropositive. The DNA of the CDR3 is TGTGCCAGCAGCGTATCAGCGACCCTTACCTACGAGCAGTACTTC. This encodes CASSVSATLTYEQYF.